Each of the 30 T cell receptor beta chains below was sequenced from the same sample in a study of patients and donors after allogeneic stem cell transplantation. TCRdb redid the calling of the RT-PCR reads with MiXCR, one entry per CDR3 protein. This sample has approximately 21,000 distinct CDR3 sequences, with under 30% found just once. Sequencing used blood, either unsorted or a sorted T cell fraction (not recorded which). The receptors originated from a human donor who was either an allogeneic HSCT recipient or a stem cell or donor lymphocyte infusion donor (not recorded which). It is not recorded whose cells these are; they may come from a transplant donor.

There are a few counts of this clonotype. The rearrangement uses TRBV7-2 and TRBJ1-3; 10 nucleotides align to TRBD1. This CDR3 is built from 15 residues. The trim removed 7 bases at V and 2 bases at J, leaving 5 bases unmatched. Germline CDR1 is SGHTA and CDR2 is FQGNSA. The CDR3 nucleotides read TGTGCCAGCACGTGGACAGGGGGGCCTGGAAACACCATATATTTT. Its translation: CASTWTGGPGNTIYF.

The rearrangement joins TRBV3-1 to TRBJ1-4, with TRBD1 identical over 10 bases. Trimming cost V 4 bases and J 6 bases; bases outside gene matches: 5. Germline lookup yields CDR1 LGHDT and CDR2 YNNKEL (reference sequence). The CDR3 length is 15 residues. CDR3 nucleotide sequence: TGTGCCAGCAGCCCGCCCGGGACAGGGGATGAAAAACTGTTTTTT. This gives the protein CASSPPGTGDEKLFF.

The chain combines TRBV25-1 with TRBJ1-5; D is undetermined. The CDR3 has 14 residues. Germline CDR1 and CDR2: MGHDK and SYGVNS. Trimming pared 2 bases from V and 9 bases from J, leaving 14 bases between. Here the CDR3 reads CASSEDGIGGPQHF. The CDR3 region has the DNA TGTGCCAGCAGTGAAGATGGGATTGGCGGGCCCCAGCATTTT.

The chain combines TRBV6-6 with TRBJ2-5, with D perhaps being TRBD1 or TRBD2 (5 bases each). Germline lookup yields CDR1 MNHNY and CDR2 SVGAGI (reference sequence). CDR3 length equals 12 residues. Trimming stripped 7 bases from V and 4 bases from J, with 10 bases between. This CDR3 reads CASNRGGETQYF. In DNA form, the CDR3 reads TGTGCCAGCAACCGGGGCGGAGAGACCCAGTACTTC.

V gene TRBV5-6 combines with J gene TRBJ2-3; D unclear. Germline V CDR1 and CDR2: SGHDT, YYEEEE. CDR3 length: 12 amino acids. The germline V and J ends were trimmed by 0 bases and 9 bases, with 8 bases remaining between them. CDR3 coding DNA: TGTGCCAGCAGCTTGGACCAGACCACGCAGTATTTT. It encodes CASSLDQTTQYF.

Only a few counts were recorded for this clonotype. This chain joins TRBV12-3 or TRBV12-4 and TRBJ1-1; D is unresolved. V lost 1 base and J 4 bases, leaving 7 bases between the germline ends. The CDR3 totals 13 residues. This chain's CDR3 is CASSLGGSTEAFF. The CDR3 nucleotides are TGTGCCAGCAGTTTAGGAGGGAGCACTGAAGCTTTCTTT.

The chain has TRBV5-1 and TRBJ1-1; TRBD1 matches at 9 bases. The CDR3 loop spans 14 amino acids. CDR1 is SGHRS, CDR2 YFSETQ, per germline. The junction had 5 bases not matched to a gene; V was cut back by 3 bases and J by 5 bases. DNA for the CDR3: TGCGCCAGCAGCTCTACAGGGGGCGCTACTGAAGCTTTCTTT. Its protein is CASSSTGGATEAFF. The complete variable domain, with remaining parts taken from reference TRBV5-1 and TRBJ1-1, reads KAGVTQTPRYLIKTRGQQVTLSCSPISGHRSVSWYQQTPGQGLQFLFEYFSETQRNKGNFPGRFSGRQFSNSRSEMNVSTLELGDSALYLCASSSTGGATEAFFGQGTRLTVV.

This sequence joins TRBV7-9 and TRBJ1-4; 7 nucleotides line up with TRBD1. J was trimmed by 8 bases and V by 5 bases; bases with no gene match: 14. CDR1 is SEHNR and CDR2 is FQNEAQ in the germline V gene (reference sequence). CDR3 size: 16 residues. CDR3 protein: CASSPYRTGEGEKLFF. The CDR3 coding sequence is TGTGCCAGCAGCCCATACCGGACAGGCGAGGGAGAAAAACTGTTTTTT.

This clonotype was picked up a small number of times. The CDR3 region is CASSFGQGSYEQYF. In nucleotides, the CDR3 is TGTGCCAGCAGCTTCGGACAGGGTTCCTACGAGCAGTACTTC. The chain uses TRBV5-6 and TRBJ2-7, with TRBD1 matching over 8 bases. This CDR3 is built from 14 residues. V was pared by 2 bases and J by 1 base, with 2 bases of the junction left unmatched. The germline CDR1 and CDR2 sequences are SGHDT and YYEEEE.

This clonotype occurred a few times. The V and J genes are TRBV27 and TRBJ1-1; D is unclear. V lost 6 bases to trimming and J lost 4 bases, with 15 bases between them. Germline V gene sequence: CDR1 MNHEY, CDR2 SMNVEV (reference sequence). The CDR3 consists of 14 residues. CDR3 loop: CASSPGPRSTEAFF. DNA of the CDR3: TGTGCCAGCAGCCCAGGCCCCCGGAGCACTGAAGCTTTCTTT.

In nucleotides, the CDR3 is TGTGCCAGCAGCTTCCCAACAGGGTCGTCACCCCTCCACTTT. Translated, it gives CASSFPTGSSPLHF. This chain links TRBV11-2 with TRBJ1-6, with a possible D match to TRBD1 (6 bases). Germline V gene data show CDR1 as SGHAT and CDR2 as FQNNGV. The CDR3 is 14 amino acids. V was trimmed by 3 bases and J by 10 bases, leaving 13 bases between them. The complete variable domain, with remaining parts taken from reference TRBV11-2 and TRBJ1-6, reads EAGVAQSPRYKIIEKRQSVAFWCNPISGHATLYWYQQILGQGPKLLIQFQNNGVVDDSQLPKDRFSAERLKGVDSTLKIQPAKLEDSAVYLCASSFPTGSSPLHFGNGTRLTVT.

The chain has TRBV6-5 and TRBJ2-3; 10 nucleotides align to TRBD1. This CDR3 region has 18 residues. From germline, CDR1 is MNHEY and CDR2 SVGAGI. V was clipped by 0 bases and J by 0 bases; unmatched bases: 6. In DNA form, the CDR3 reads TGTGCCAGCAGTTACTCGACAGGGGGCTGGCTTAGCACAGATACGCAGTATTTT. Amino acid sequence: CASSYSTGGWLSTDTQYF.

This sequence joins TRBV28 and TRBJ2-5; D remains unclear. The CDR3 totals 12 residues. Germline CDR1 reads MDHEN; CDR2 reads SYDVKM. V was pared by 0 bases and J by 5 bases, with 4 bases between. CDR3 in amino acids: CASSLWYETQYF. The CDR3 DNA follows: TGTGCCAGCAGTTTATGGTATGAGACCCAGTACTTC.

This clonotype occurred a few times. CDR3 sequence (DNA): TGCAGCGTCCGAAGGGCCCGGAACCAAGAGACCCAGTACTTC. It encodes CSVRRARNQETQYF. V is TRBV29-1 and J is TRBJ2-5; D uncertain. V gave up 6 bases and J gave up 0 bases, with 14 bases separating them. The CDR3 totals 14 residues. The germline CDR1 and CDR2 sequences are SQVTM and ANQGSEA.

This clonotype showed up many times. The J gene is TRBJ1-1, the V gene TRBV6-6, with unresolved D. V was trimmed by 6 bases and J by 5 bases, leaving 16 bases between them. Germline V gene sequence: CDR1 MNHNY, CDR2 SVGAGI (reference sequence). The CDR3 is 14 residues long. The CDR3 DNA reads TGTGCCAGCAGCCTGCCCGGGGAAATAACTGAAGCTTTCTTT. Translating it yields CASSLPGEITEAFF.

The chain uses TRBV29-1 and TRBJ2-5; tentatively, D is TRBD1 or TRBD2 (5 bases each). The germline gives CDR1 SQVTM, CDR2 ANQGSEA. V was clipped by 4 bases and J by 0 bases, with 9 bases between them. This CDR3 has 13 amino acids. The CDR3 DNA sequence: TGCAGCGTTGGTTGGGGGTACCAAGAGACCCAGTACTTC. It is translated as CSVGWGYQETQYF.

The V and J genes are TRBV4-1 and TRBJ2-1; D gene unclear. This CDR3 spans 12 amino acids. V gave up 1 base and J gave up 9 bases, with 7 bases separating them. The germline CDR1 and CDR2 sequences are MGHRA and YSYEKL. CDR3 sequence: CASSQVGAEQFF. The CDR3 coding sequence is TGCGCCAGCAGCCAAGTCGGTGCTGAGCAGTTCTTC.

The chain carries TRBV12-3 or TRBV12-4 and TRBJ2-3, with a possible D match to TRBD2 (7 bases). Trimming stripped 3 bases from V and 4 bases from J, with 20 bases between. The CDR3 length is 17 residues. In DNA form, the CDR3 reads TGTGCCAGCAGTTTGAAGTTTGGGTGGGGGGGCCCAGATACGCAGTATTTT. Protein sequence: CASSLKFGWGGPDTQYF.

The chain links TRBV5-6 to TRBJ2-5, with D perhaps matching TRBD1 (6 bases). V lost 6 bases and J lost 3, with 12 bases in between. The CDR3 consists of 13 residues. The germline gives CDR1 SGHDT, CDR2 YYEEEE. The CDR3 sequence is CASIPKGEETQYF. The CDR3 nucleotides are TGTGCCAGCATCCCAAAGGGGGAAGAGACCCAGTACTTC.

The V call is TRBV4-1, the J call TRBJ2-7; D is perhaps TRBD1 (8 bases). Trimming removed 1 base from V and 2 bases from J, with 15 bases in between. The CDR3 spans 16 residues. Per germline, CDR1 MGHRA and CDR2 YSYEKL. DNA of the CDR3: TGCGCCAGCAGCCAAGGAGCGGGACAGGCGACCTACGAGCAGTACTTC. The encoded protein is CASSQGAGQATYEQYF.

A few counts support this clonotype. The J gene is TRBJ2-3, the V gene TRBV29-1; 15 bases match TRBD2. CDR3 length equals 17 residues. Germline CDR1 is SQVTM and CDR2 is ANQGSEA. V was pared by 4 bases and J by 4 bases, with 9 bases of the junction left unmatched. The DNA for the CDR3 is TGCAGCGTTGGCCCTGGACTAGCGGGGGGGTTGCCAGATACGCAGTATTTT. This translates into CSVGPGLAGGLPDTQYF.

Written as DNA, the CDR3 is TGTGCCAGCAGCCCCAATTCCGGGACACAGAACACTGAAGCTTTCTTT. This codes for CASSPNSGTQNTEAFF. This sequence joins TRBV12-3 or TRBV12-4 and TRBJ1-1; tentatively, D is TRBD1 (6 bases). V gave up 6 bases and J gave up 1 base, with 18 bases separating them. The CDR3 spans 16 residues.

A few counts support this clonotype. This rearrangement joins TRBV2 to TRBJ1-1; possibly TRBD1 for D (5 bases). Per germline, CDR1 SNHLY and CDR2 FYNNEI. Deletions cut 8 bases from V and 2 bases from J, with 18 bases between. This CDR3 is 15 amino acids long. This chain's CDR3 is CASGVGRTLNTEAFF. Here the CDR3 DNA reads TGTGCCAGCGGGGTGGGCAGGACACTTAACACTGAAGCTTTCTTT.

This clonotype turned up a few times. The V and J genes are TRBV6-4 and TRBJ1-5; possibly TRBD1 for D (5 bases). The CDR3 runs to 16 residues. V lost 7 bases and J 3 bases, leaving 19 bases between the germline ends. CDR1 is MRHNA, CDR2 SNTAGT, per germline. The CDR3 spells CASNSSREGANQPQHF. The CDR3 DNA reads as TGTGCCAGCAACTCATCCAGGGAAGGGGCCAATCAGCCCCAGCATTTT.

The sample holds a few counts of this clonotype. The chain recombines TRBV4-3 with TRBJ1-2; no firm D call. This CDR3 has 15 residues. CDR1 and CDR2 from the germline V gene are LGHNA and YSLEER. Trimming removed 3 bases from V and 0 bases from J, with 11 bases in between. CDR3 in DNA: TGCGCCAGCAGCCAGTGGAGAATATCTAACTATGGCTACACCTTC. This gives the protein CASSQWRISNYGYTF.

This clonotype was detected a few times. The gene calls are TRBV6-6 and TRBJ1-4, with D unclear. V shed 5 bases and J shed 4 bases, with 11 bases lying between them. Per the germline V gene, CDR1 is MNHNY and CDR2 is SVGAGI (reference sequence). The CDR3 is 14 residues long. CDR3 in DNA: TGTGCCAGCAGTGGGGAGTCGGGTAATGAAAAACTGTTTTTT. Translated: CASSGESGNEKLFF.

The rearrangement joins TRBV9 to TRBJ2-1; 14 bases fit TRBD2. The germline CDR1 and CDR2 sequences are SGDLS and YYNGEE. Trimming cost V 4 bases and J 7 bases; bases outside gene matches: 7. This CDR3 spans 16 amino acids. The CDR3 loop reads CASSPGLAGGRNEQFF. The CDR3 nucleotides are TGTGCCAGCAGCCCAGGACTAGCGGGGGGCAGAAATGAGCAGTTCTTC.

This clonotype was counted a few times. The CDR3 sequence: CASSLGWGRNQPQHF. For the CDR3, the DNA is TGTGCCAGCAGCTTGGGGTGGGGTCGCAATCAGCCCCAGCATTTT. V is TRBV5-6 and J is TRBJ1-5; the D is unclear. V lost 0 bases to trimming and J lost 2 bases, with 9 bases between them. The germline gives CDR1 SGHDT, CDR2 YYEEEE. The CDR3 sequence is 15 residues long. The full variable domain, in which reference TRBV5-6 and TRBJ1-5 provide the parts outside the CDR3, is DAGVTQSPTHLIKTRGQQVTLRCSPKSGHDTVSWYQQALGQGPQFIFQYYEEEERQRGNFPDRFSGHQFPNYSSELNVNALLLGDSALYLCASSLGWGRNQPQHFGDGTRLSIL.

The V gene is TRBV15, the J gene TRBJ2-7; TRBD1 might be the D (5 bases). V was shortened by 5 bases and J by 7 bases, with 15 bases between the two germline ends. This CDR3 has 13 residues. In germline, CDR1 is LNHNV, CDR2 YYDKDF (reference sequence). CDR3 amino acids: CATSPLQGGEQYF. CDR3 coding DNA: TGTGCCACCAGCCCCCTCCAGGGTGGAGAGCAGTACTTC.

This clonotype was seen ten or more times. The V gene is TRBV5-5, the J gene TRBJ2-5; tentatively, D is TRBD2 (6 bases). The germline V gene encodes CDR1 SGHKS and CDR2 YYEKEE (reference sequence). Trimming shortened V by 0 bases and J by 2 bases, and 14 bases separated the two germline ends. This CDR3 comprises 16 residues. In nucleotides, the CDR3 is TGTGCCAGCAGCTTGGCCCCTACCGGGACTCAAGAGACCCAGTACTTC. Its translation is CASSLAPTGTQETQYF.